A selection of T cell receptor beta chains follows, all from one sample in a study of cytotoxic CD8 clonotypes in ibrutinib-treated CLL. Clones were sequenced by immunoSEQ multiplex PCR, and TCRdb holds only the in-frame ones, with some missing. Found here are about 130,000 clones, approximately 80% of them singletons; the top ten hold 3.3%. The input for sequencing was PBMCs, taken after 24 months of ibrutinib treatment. These receptors all come from a human donor with chronic lymphocytic leukemia. Both conserved end residues are part of each CDR3. The D gene is left open where the match is weak.

v_call d_call cdr3_aa
TRBV5-3 TRBD1 CASSLETGNYGYTF
TRBV7-2 . CASSLFGATDKYNSPLHF
TRBV27 . CASSRRGERNTGELFF
TRBV4-3 . CASSQEVLGGYDSPLHF
TRBV4-3 . CASSQDRRTEELFF
TRBV6-1 TRBD1 CASSDRVGAFF
TRBV11-1 . CASSRPTDPNYGYTF
TRBV11-2 . CASSLDPEAEQFF
TRBV7-2 TRBD1 CASSLSWTGGGYTF
TRBV28 . CASNRGFTIYF
TRBV10-1 . CASSEGVEPQHF
TRBV7-8 . CASSPKPWGQGYTF
TRBV11-2 . CASSISTQGMFPYEQYF
TRBV19 . CASGSGSTDTQYF
TRBV5-4 . CASSREWTTDTQYF
TRBV27 TRBD1 CASSQNRGAYNSPLHF
TRBV5-1 . CASSLPSLNTEAFF
TRBV7-2 . CASSETSYDTQYF
TRBV5-4 TRBD2 CASSPEVGGGATDTQYF